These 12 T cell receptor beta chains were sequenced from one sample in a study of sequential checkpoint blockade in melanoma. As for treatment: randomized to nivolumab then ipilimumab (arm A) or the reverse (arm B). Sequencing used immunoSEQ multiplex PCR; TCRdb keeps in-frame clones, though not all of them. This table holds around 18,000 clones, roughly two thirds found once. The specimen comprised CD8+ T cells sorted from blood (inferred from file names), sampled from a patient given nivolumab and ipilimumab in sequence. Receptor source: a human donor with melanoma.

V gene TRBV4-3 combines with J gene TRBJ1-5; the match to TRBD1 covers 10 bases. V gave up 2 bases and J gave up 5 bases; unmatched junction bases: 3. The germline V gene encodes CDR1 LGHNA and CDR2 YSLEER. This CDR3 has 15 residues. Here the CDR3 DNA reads TGCGCCAGCAGCCAAAGACAGGGGGCGGATCAGCCCCAGCATTTT. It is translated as CASSQRQGADQPQHF.

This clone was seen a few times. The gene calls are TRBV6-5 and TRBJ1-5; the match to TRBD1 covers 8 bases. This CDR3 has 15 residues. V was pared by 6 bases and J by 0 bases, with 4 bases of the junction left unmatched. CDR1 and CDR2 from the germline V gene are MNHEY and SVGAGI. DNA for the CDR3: TGTGCCAGCAGGGAGACAGGGGATAGCAATCAGCCCCAGCATTTT. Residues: CASRETGDSNQPQHF.

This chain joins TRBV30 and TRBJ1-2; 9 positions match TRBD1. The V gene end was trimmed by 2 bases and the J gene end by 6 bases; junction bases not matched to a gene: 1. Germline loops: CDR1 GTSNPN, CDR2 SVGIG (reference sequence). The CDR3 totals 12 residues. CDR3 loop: CAWSRDRDGYTF. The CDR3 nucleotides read TGTGCCTGGAGTAGGGACAGGGATGGCTACACCTTC.

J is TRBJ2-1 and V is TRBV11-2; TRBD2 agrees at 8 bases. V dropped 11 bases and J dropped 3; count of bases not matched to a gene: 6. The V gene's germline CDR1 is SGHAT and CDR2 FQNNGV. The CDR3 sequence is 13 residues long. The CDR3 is CASRLAGYNEQFF. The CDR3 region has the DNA TGTGCCTCTCGGCTAGCGGGCTACAATGAGCAGTTCTTC.

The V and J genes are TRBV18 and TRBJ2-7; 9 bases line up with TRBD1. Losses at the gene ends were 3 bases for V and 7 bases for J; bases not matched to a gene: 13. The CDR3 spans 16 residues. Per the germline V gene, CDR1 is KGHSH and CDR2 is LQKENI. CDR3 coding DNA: TGTGCCAGCTCACCTCCCACGGGACAGGGTTGGTGGGAGCAGTACTTC. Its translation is CASSPPTGQGWWEQYF.

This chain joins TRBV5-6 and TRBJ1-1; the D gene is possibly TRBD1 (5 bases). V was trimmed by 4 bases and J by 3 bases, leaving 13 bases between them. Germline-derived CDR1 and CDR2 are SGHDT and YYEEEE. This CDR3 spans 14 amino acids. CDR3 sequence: CASSTGGGYTEAFF. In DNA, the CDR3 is TGTGCCAGCAGCACCGGCGGGGGTTACACTGAAGCTTTCTTT.

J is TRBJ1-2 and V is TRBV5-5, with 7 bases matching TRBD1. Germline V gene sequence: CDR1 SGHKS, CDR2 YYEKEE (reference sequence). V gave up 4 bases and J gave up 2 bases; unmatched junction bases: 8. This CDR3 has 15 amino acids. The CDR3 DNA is TGTGCCAGCAGCCGTGGACAGGCCTTCAACTATGGCTACACCTTC. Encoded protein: CASSRGQAFNYGYTF.

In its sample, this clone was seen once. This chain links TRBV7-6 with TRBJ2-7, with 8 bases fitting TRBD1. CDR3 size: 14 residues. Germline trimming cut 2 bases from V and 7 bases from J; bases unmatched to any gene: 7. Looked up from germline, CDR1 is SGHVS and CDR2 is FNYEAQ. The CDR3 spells CASSLSRQGWEQYF. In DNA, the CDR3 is TGTGCCAGCAGCTTATCGCGACAGGGGTGGGAGCAGTACTTC.

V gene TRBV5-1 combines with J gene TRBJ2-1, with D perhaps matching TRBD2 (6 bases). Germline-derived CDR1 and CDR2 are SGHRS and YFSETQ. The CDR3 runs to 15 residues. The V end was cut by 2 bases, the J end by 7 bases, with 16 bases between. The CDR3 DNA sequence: TGCGCCAGCAGCTTCACGGGGGTAGGCAAAAATGAGCAGTTCTTC. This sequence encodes CASSFTGVGKNEQFF.

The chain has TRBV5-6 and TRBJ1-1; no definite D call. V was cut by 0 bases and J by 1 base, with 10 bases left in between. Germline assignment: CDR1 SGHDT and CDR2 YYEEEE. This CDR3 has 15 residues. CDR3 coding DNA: TGTGCCAGCAGCTTGGTAGCTTACCCGAACACTGAAGCTTTCTTT. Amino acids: CASSLVAYPNTEAFF.

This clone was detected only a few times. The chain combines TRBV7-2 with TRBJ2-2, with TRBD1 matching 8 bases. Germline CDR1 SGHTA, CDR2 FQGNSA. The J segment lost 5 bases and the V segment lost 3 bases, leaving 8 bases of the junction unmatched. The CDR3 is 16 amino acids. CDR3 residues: CASSFPEDRVTGELFF. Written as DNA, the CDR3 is TGTGCCAGCAGCTTCCCCGAGGACAGGGTAACCGGGGAGCTGTTTTTT.

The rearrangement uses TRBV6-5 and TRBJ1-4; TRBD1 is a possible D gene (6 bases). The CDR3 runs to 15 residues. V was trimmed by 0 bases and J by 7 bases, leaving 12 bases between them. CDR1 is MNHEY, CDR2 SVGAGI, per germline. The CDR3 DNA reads TGTGCCAGCAGTTACTCTTACAGGGCGGCTGAAAAACTGTTTTTT. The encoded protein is CASSYSYRAAEKLFF.